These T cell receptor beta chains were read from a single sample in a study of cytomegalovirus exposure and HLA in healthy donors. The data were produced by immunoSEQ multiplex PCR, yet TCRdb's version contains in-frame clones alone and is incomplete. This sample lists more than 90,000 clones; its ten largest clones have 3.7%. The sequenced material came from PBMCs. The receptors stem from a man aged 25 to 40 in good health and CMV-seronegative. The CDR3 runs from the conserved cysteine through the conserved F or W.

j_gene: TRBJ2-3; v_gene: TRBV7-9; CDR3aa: CASSFMGLPADTQYF
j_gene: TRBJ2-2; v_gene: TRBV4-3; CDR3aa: CASSGVGGGTGELFF
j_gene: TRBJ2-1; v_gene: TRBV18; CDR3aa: CASSPGLAGGEQFF
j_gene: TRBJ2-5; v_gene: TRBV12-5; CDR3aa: CASGTGTSGGAKTQYF
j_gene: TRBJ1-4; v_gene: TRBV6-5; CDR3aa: CASSYSRTSEKLFF
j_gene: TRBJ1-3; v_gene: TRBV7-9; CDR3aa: CASSPSGRDTIYF
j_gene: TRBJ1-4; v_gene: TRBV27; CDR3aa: CASSLSLQGSKLFF
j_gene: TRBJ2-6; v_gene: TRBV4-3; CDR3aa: CASSQDRVGQGAYMANVLTF
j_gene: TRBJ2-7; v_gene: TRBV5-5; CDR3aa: CASSRGQGPSYEQYF
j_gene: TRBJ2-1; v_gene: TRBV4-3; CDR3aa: CASSQDPDEQFF
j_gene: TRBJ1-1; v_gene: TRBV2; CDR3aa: CASSGGQGANWAFF
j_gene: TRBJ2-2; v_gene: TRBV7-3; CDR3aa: CASSFGGRSTAELFF
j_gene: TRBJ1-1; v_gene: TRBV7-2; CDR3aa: CASSGGAGRDTEAFF
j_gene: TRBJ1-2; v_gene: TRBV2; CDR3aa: CASSEPLWTGVGGYTF
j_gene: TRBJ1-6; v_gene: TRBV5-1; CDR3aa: CASSLGESSYNSPLHF
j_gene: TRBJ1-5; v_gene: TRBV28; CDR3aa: CASSLGRQDPFILYQPQHF
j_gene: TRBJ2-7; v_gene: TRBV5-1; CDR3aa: CASSLEVWTGPYEQYF
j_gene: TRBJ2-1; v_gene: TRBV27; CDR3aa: CASSLSLASSYNEQFF
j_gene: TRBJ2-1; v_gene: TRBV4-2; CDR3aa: CASSRQGGTSGGDEQFF
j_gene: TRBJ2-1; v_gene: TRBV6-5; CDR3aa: CASSRLRGAGDEQFF
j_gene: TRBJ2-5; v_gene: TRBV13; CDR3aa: CASSLGQGVGETQYF
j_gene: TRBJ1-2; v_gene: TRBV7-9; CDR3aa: CASSFGTGGNYGYTF
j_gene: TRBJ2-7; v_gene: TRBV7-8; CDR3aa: CASSLEQGFSYEQYF
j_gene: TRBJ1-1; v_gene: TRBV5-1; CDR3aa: CASSQSDSTEAFF
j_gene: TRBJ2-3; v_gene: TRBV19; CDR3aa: CASSIGTSGGAGTDTQYF
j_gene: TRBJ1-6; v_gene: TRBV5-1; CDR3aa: CVSSPGDNSPLHF
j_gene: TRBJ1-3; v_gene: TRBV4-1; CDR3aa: CASSQEGGGHSGNTIYF
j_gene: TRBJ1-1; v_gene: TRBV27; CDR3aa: CASSLGPMGLRNTEAFF
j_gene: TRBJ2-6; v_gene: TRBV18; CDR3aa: CASSLSGTGSGANVLTF
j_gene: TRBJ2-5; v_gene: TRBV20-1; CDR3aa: CSAQRVETQYF
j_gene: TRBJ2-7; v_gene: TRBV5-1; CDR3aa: CASSLASQGAREQYF
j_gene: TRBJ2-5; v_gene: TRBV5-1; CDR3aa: CASSPAQGVQETQYF
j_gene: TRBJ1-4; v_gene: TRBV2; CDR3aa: CASRGQANEKLFF
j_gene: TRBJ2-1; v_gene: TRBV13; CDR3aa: CASSLGGGGIGYNEQFF
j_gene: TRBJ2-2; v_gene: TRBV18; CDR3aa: CASSSGTANTGELFF
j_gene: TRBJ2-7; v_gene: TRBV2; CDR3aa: CASSESGGQTYEQYF
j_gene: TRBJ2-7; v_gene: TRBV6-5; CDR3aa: CASSPPGAGVDEQYF
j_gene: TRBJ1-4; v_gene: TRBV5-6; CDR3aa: CASSFWTGGGKLFF
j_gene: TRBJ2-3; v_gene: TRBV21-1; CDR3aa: CGNRVETDTQYF
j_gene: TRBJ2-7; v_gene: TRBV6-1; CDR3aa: CASRLLGGGYEQYF
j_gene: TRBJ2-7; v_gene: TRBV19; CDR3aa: CASSMGDRAIGEQYF
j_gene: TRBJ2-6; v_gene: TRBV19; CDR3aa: CASSPITGTGANVLTF
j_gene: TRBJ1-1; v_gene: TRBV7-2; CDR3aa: CASSPDREKAFF
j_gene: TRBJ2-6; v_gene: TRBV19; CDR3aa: CASSVDREGANVLTF
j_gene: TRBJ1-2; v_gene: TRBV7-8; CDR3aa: CASSFRDRGAFTF
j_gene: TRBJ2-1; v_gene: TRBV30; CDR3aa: CAWRQAAGGLNEQFF
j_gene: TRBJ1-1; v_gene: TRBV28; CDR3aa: CASSWGQGNTEAFF
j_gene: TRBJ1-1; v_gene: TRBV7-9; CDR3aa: CASSLGGDPDTEAFF
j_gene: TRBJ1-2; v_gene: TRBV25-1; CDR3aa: CASSEVGARYTF
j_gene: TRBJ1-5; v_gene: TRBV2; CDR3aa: CASSQPRGGQGPQHF
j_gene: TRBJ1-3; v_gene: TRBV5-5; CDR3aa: CASSLAGGPGNTIYF
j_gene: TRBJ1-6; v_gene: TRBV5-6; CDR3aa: CASSPSHGSPYNSPLHF
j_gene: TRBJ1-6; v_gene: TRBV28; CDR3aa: CASSLAGVARSPLHF